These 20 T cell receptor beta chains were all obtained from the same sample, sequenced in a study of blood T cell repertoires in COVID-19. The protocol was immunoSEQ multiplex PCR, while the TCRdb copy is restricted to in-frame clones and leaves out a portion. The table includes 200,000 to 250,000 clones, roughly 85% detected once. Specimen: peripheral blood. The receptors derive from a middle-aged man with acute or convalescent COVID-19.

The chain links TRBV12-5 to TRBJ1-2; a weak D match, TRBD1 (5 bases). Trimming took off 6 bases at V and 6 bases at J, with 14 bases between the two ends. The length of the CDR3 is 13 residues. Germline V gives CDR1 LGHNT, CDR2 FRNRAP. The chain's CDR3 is CASGPDRGNGYTF. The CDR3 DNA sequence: TGTGCTAGTGGCCCTGATCGGGGGAATGGCTACACCTTC.

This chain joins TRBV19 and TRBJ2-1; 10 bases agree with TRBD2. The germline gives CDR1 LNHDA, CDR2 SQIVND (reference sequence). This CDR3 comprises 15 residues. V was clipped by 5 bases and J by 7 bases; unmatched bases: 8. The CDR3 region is CASSEAGGPWNEQFF. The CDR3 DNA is TGTGCCAGTAGTGAAGCGGGGGGGCCTTGGAATGAGCAGTTCTTC.

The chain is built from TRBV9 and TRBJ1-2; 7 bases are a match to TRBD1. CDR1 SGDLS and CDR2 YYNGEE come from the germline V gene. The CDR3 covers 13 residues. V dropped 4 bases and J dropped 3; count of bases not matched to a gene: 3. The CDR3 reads CASSPGTDYGYTF. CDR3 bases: TGTGCCAGCAGCCCGGGGACAGACTATGGCTACACCTTC.

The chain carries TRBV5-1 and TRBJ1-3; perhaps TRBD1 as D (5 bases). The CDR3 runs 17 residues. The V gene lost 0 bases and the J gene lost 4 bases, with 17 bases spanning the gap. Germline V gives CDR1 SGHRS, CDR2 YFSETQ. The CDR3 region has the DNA TGCGCCAGCAGCTTGGCCTTCGACAGAGACTTCGGAAACACCATATATTTT. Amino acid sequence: CASSLAFDRDFGNTIYF.

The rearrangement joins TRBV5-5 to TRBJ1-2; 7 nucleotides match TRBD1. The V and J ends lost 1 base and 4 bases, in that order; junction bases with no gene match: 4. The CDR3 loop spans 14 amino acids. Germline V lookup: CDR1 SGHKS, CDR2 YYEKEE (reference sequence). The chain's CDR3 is CASSLQGGSYGYTF. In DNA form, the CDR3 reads TGTGCCAGCAGCTTGCAGGGGGGTTCCTATGGCTACACCTTC. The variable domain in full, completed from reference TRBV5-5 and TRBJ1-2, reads DAGVTQSPTHLIKTRGQQVTLRCSPISGHKSVSWYQQVLGQGPQFIFQYYEKEERGRGNFPDRFSARQFPNYSSELNVNALLLGDSALYLCASSLQGGSYGYTFGSGTRLTVV.

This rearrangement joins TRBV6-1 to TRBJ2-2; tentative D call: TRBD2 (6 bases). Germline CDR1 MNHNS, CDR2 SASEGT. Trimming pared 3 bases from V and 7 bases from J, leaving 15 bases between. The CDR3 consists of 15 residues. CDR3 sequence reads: CASSDNGGLGGELFF. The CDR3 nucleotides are TGTGCCAGCAGTGATAATGGGGGGTTGGGCGGGGAGCTGTTTTTT.

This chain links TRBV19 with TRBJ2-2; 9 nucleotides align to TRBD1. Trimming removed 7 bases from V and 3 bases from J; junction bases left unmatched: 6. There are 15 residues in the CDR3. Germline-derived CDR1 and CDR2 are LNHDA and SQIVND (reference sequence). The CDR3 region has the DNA TGTGCCAGTACCAGGGACAGGGTCGACACCGGGGAGCTGTTTTTT. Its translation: CASTRDRVDTGELFF. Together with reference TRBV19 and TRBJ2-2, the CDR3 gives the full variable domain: DGGITQSPKYLFRKEGQNVTLSCEQNLNHDAMYWYRQDPGQGLRLIYYSQIVNDFQKGDIAEGYSVSREKKESFPLTVTSAQKNPTAFYLCASTRDRVDTGELFFGEGSRLTVL.

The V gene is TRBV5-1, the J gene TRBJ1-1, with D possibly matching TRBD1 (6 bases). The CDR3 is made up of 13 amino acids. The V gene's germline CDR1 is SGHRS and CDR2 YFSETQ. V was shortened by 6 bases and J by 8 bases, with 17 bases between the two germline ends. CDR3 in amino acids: CASTWGGGQEAFF. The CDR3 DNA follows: TGCGCCAGCACCTGGGGCGGGGGCCAAGAAGCTTTCTTT. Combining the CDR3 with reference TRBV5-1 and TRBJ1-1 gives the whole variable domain KAGVTQTPRYLIKTRGQQVTLSCSPISGHRSVSWYQQTPGQGLQFLFEYFSETQRNKGNFPGRFSGRQFSNSRSEMNVSTLELGDSALYLCASTWGGGQEAFFGQGTRLTVV.

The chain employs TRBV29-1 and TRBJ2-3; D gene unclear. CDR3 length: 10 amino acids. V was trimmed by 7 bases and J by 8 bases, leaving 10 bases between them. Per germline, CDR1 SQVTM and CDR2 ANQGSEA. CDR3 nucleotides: TGCAGCGCCAAACGCGGTACGCAGTATTTT. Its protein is CSAKRGTQYF.

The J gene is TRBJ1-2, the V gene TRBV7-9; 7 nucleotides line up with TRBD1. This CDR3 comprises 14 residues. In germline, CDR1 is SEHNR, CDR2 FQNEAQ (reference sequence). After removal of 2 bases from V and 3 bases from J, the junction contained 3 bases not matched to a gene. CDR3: CASSLSGQYYGYTF. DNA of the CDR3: TGTGCCAGCAGCTTATCGGGACAGTACTATGGCTACACCTTC.

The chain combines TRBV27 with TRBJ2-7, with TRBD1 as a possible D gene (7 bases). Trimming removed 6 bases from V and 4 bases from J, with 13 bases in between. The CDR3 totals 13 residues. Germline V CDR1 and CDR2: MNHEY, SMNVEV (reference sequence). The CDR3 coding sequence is TGTGCCAGCAGGGGCAGGGGGAGGTACGAGCAGTACTTC. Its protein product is CASRGRGRYEQYF.

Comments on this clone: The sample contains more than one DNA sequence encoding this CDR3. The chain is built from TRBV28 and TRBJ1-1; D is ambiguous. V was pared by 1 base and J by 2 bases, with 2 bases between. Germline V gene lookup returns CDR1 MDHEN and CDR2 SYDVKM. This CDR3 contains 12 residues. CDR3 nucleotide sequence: TGTGCCAGCAGTTTATCTAACACTGAAGCTTTCTTT. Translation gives CASSLSNTEAFF. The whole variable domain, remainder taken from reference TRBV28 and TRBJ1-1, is DVKVTQSSRYLVKRTGEKVFLECVQDMDHENMFWYRQDPGLGLRLIYFSYDVKMKEKGDIPEGYSVSREKKERFSLILESASTNQTSMYLCASSLSNTEAFFGQGTRLTVV.

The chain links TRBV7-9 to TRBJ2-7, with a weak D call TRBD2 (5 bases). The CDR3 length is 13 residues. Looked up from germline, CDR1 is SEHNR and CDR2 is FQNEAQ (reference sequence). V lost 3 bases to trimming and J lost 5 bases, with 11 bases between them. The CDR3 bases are TGTGCCAGCAGCTTGGACGGGGTGGACGAGCAGTACTTC. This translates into CASSLDGVDEQYF.

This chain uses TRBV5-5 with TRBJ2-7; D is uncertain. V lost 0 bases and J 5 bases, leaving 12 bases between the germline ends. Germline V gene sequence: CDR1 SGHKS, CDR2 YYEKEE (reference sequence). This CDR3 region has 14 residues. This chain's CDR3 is CASSLAQGRDEQYF. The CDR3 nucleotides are TGTGCCAGCAGCTTGGCCCAAGGTCGGGACGAGCAGTACTTC. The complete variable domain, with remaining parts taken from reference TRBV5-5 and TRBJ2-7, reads DAGVTQSPTHLIKTRGQQVTLRCSPISGHKSVSWYQQVLGQGPQFIFQYYEKEERGRGNFPDRFSARQFPNYSSELNVNALLLGDSALYLCASSLAQGRDEQYFGPGTRLTVT.

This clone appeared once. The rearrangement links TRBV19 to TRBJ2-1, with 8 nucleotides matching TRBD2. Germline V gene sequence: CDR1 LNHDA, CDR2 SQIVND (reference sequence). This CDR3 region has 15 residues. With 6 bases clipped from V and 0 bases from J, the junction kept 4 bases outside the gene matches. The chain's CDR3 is CASRRAGGSYNEQFF. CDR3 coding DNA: TGTGCCAGTAGAAGGGCGGGGGGCTCCTACAATGAGCAGTTCTTC.

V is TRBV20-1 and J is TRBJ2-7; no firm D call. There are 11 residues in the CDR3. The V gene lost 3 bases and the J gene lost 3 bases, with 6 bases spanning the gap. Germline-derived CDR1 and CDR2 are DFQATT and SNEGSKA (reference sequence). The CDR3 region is CSARSLYEQYF. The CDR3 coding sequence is TGCAGTGCTAGGAGCCTCTACGAGCAGTACTTC.

The DNA for the CDR3 is TGTGCCAGCAGTTTGAGCATAACAGGGGGTAACTCACCCCTCCACTTT. This encodes CASSLSITGGNSPLHF. The rearrangement joins TRBV27 to TRBJ1-6; TRBD1 matches 8 bases. The CDR3 is 16 amino acids. Germline CDR1 reads MNHEY; CDR2 reads SMNVEV (reference sequence). Trimming removed 3 bases from V and 10 bases from J; junction bases left unmatched: 11.

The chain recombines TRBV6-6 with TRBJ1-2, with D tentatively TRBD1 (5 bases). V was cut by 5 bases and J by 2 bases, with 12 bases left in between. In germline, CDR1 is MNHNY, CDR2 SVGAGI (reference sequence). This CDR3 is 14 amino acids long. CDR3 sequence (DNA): TGTGCCAGCAGTAGGGGTTTGGGAAACTATGGCTACACCTTC. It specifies CASSRGLGNYGYTF.

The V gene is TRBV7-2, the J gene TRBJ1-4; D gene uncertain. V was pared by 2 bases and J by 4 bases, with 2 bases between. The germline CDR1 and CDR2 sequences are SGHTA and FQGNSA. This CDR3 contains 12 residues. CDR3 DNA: TGTGCCAGCAGCTTATATAATGAAAAACTGTTTTTT. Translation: CASSLYNEKLFF.

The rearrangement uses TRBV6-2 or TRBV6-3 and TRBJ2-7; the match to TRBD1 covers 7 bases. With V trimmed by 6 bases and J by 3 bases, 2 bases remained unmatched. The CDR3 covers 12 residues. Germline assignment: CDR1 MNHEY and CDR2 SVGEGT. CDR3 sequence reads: CASSRGSYEQYF. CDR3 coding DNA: TGTGCCAGCAGCAGGGGGAGCTACGAGCAGTACTTC.